Below are 28 T cell receptor beta chains sequenced from a single sample in a study of blood T cell repertoires in COVID-19. TCRdb's table, derived via immunoSEQ multiplex PCR, lists solely in-frame clones and lacks some. Here the sample spans 120,000 or so clones, less than 90% being singletons. The sequencing sample was made of peripheral blood. The receptors come from an older man who had recovered from COVID-19.

V gene TRBV19 combines with J gene TRBJ2-7; no firm D call. This CDR3 region has 14 residues. Trimming took off 2 bases at V and 0 bases at J, with 8 bases between the two ends. The germline V gene encodes CDR1 LNHDA and CDR2 SQIVND (reference sequence). The CDR3 loop is CASSIFTSSYEQYF. The CDR3 region has the DNA TGTGCCAGTAGTATATTCACCAGCTCCTACGAGCAGTACTTC.

This chain links TRBV5-8 with TRBJ2-1, with TRBD1 matching over 7 bases. Trimming at V came to 3 bases and at J to 6 bases, leaving 15 bases not matched to a gene. The CDR3 length is 17 residues. Germline V lookup: CDR1 SGHTS, CDR2 YDEGEE. The CDR3: CASSSVLGTVRINEQFF. The CDR3 coding sequence is TGTGCCAGCAGCTCAGTTCTCGGGACAGTGAGGATCAATGAGCAGTTCTTC.

This sequence joins TRBV6-1 and TRBJ2-7, with D possibly being TRBD2 (5 bases). The CDR3 runs 14 residues. Trimming cost V 2 bases and J 6 bases, with 14 bases left between them. Germline CDR1 and CDR2: MNHNS and SASEGT. CDR3 sequence reads: CASSELGPAGEQYF. The CDR3 nucleotides are TGTGCCAGCAGTGAACTGGGCCCGGCGGGCGAGCAGTACTTC.

The chain uses TRBV28 and TRBJ2-3, with D hard to call. Germline loops: CDR1 MDHEN, CDR2 SYDVKM. CDR3 size: 11 residues. Trimming shortened V by 7 bases and J by 2 bases, and 4 bases separated the two germline ends. CDR3 sequence (DNA): TGTGCCAGCACCAACACAGATACGCAGTATTTT. Protein product: CASTNTDTQYF.

The rearrangement links TRBV5-5 to TRBJ2-7; possibly TRBD2 for D (5 bases). The CDR3 has 15 residues. Germline loops: CDR1 SGHKS, CDR2 YYEKEE (reference sequence). Trimming pared 2 bases from V and 3 bases from J, leaving 15 bases between. CDR3 coding DNA: TGTGCCAGCAGCTTCCGGGGAAGTGGCCTCTACGAGCAGTACTTC. Encoded protein: CASSFRGSGLYEQYF. Drawing the rest from reference TRBV5-5 and TRBJ2-7, the complete variable domain is DAGVTQSPTHLIKTRGQQVTLRCSPISGHKSVSWYQQVLGQGPQFIFQYYEKEERGRGNFPDRFSARQFPNYSSELNVNALLLGDSALYLCASSFRGSGLYEQYFGPGTRLTVT.

This rearrangement joins TRBV10-3 to TRBJ2-2, with D maybe TRBD2 (6 bases). The V and J ends lost 2 bases and 5 bases respectively, with 6 bases between them. Per the germline V gene, CDR1 is ENHRY and CDR2 is SYGVKD. This CDR3 is built from 13 residues. The CDR3 loop is CAISEGGTGELFF. CDR3 DNA sequence: TGTGCCATCAGTGAGGGGGGGACCGGGGAGCTGTTTTTT.

CDR3 nucleotides: TGCGCCAGCAGTTATATGACAGGGGCCTACGAGCAGTACTTC. This gives the protein CASSYMTGAYEQYF. The chain joins TRBV5-1 to TRBJ2-7; 8 bases map to TRBD1. Germline V gene data show CDR1 as SGHRS and CDR2 as YFSETQ. This CDR3 is built from 14 residues. V trimming: 5 bases; J trimming: 2 bases; junction bases outside the gene matches: 6.

V and J are TRBV11-2 and TRBJ2-1, with 11 nucleotides matching TRBD2. The germline V gene has CDR1 SGHAT and CDR2 FQNNGV. The CDR3 consists of 18 residues. V dropped 3 bases and J dropped 6; count of bases not matched to a gene: 13. The chain's CDR3 is CASSLTSLAGGPLNEQFF. The DNA for the CDR3 is TGTGCCAGCAGCTTGACATCTTTAGCGGGAGGGCCCCTCAATGAGCAGTTCTTC.

V is TRBV9 and J is TRBJ2-7, with 10 bases that match TRBD2. The CDR3 spans 18 residues. Germline trimming cut 4 bases from V and 2 bases from J; bases unmatched to any gene: 15. Germline V gene data show CDR1 as SGDLS and CDR2 as YYNGEE. CDR3 residues: CASSSHQWGTSVTYEQYF. The DNA of the CDR3 is TGTGCCAGCAGCTCCCACCAGTGGGGGACTAGCGTAACCTACGAGCAGTACTTC.

This rearrangement joins TRBV30 to TRBJ2-5, with TRBD2 as a possible D gene (6 bases). V was cut by 1 base and J by 1 base, with 13 bases left in between. Germline values: CDR1 GTSNPN, CDR2 SVGIG (reference sequence). This CDR3 is built from 15 residues. CDR3 nucleotides: TGTGCCTGGAGTGACCCCCAACTAGCCCAAGAGACCCAGTACTTC. Encoded protein: CAWSDPQLAQETQYF. The full variable domain, its missing parts supplied by reference TRBV30 and TRBJ2-5, is SQTIHQWPATLVQPVGSPLSLECTVEGTSNPNLYWYRQAAGRGLQLLFYSVGIGQISSEVPQNLSASRPQDRQFILSSKKLLLSDSGFYLCAWSDPQLAQETQYFGPGTRLLVL.

This chain uses TRBV5-1 with TRBJ2-3, with 9 bases matching TRBD1. V dropped 4 bases and J dropped 4; count of bases not matched to a gene: 7. The CDR3 length is 15 residues. Germline lookup yields CDR1 SGHRS and CDR2 YFSETQ. CDR3 nucleotide sequence: TGCGCCAGCAGCACTGGGACAGGGAGCGCAGATACGCAGTATTTT. It specifies CASSTGTGSADTQYF.

V is TRBV7-9 and J is TRBJ1-6; D might be TRBD1 (5 bases). Germline values: CDR1 SEHNR, CDR2 FQNEAQ (reference sequence). The length of the CDR3 is 14 residues. Trimming removed 4 bases at V and 9 bases at J, with 13 bases between. Here the CDR3 reads CASSSSHRTSPLHF. CDR3 nucleotide sequence: TGTGCCAGCAGCTCAAGCCACAGGACTTCACCCCTCCACTTT.

This clone occurred a few times. V usage is TRBV5-1 and J usage is TRBJ2-7, with D unclear. The CDR3 has 13 amino acids. Germline V lookup: CDR1 SGHRS, CDR2 YFSETQ. Trimming took off 0 bases at V and 12 bases at J, with 16 bases between the two ends. CDR3 DNA sequence: TGCGCCAGCAGCTTGGGTCAGGCAAGGCTGCCGTACTTC. It translates to CASSLGQARLPYF.

This chain uses TRBV5-1 with TRBJ1-2; 8 nucleotides align to TRBD1. V lost 2 bases, J lost 7 bases, and 16 bases stayed unmatched. The CDR3 has 17 residues. Germline CDR1 and CDR2: SGHRS and YFSETQ. CDR3 DNA sequence: TGCGCCAGCAGCTTCCGAGCCGGGACCGGACAGGGAGGTGGCTACACCTTC. This codes for CASSFRAGTGQGGGYTF.

The chain uses TRBV3-1 (or the pseudogene TRBV3-2) and TRBJ2-3; the D gene is possibly TRBD1 (6 bases). There are 13 residues in the CDR3. Trimming pared 0 bases from V and 8 bases from J, leaving 9 bases between. The germline gives CDR1 LGHDT, CDR2 YNNKEL (reference sequence). The CDR3 nucleotides are TGTGCCAGCAGCCAAGACCCCAGGGGTACGCAGTATTTT. Its translation is CASSQDPRGTQYF.

The chain links TRBV18 to TRBJ1-2; TRBD1 matches 8 bases. Trimming at V came to 3 bases and at J to 8 bases, leaving 8 bases not matched to a gene. The CDR3 is made up of 14 amino acids. Germline CDR1 KGHSH, CDR2 LQKENI. The CDR3 here is CASSPLQGAQGYTF. The CDR3 coding sequence is TGTGCCAGCTCACCCCTTCAGGGGGCTCAGGGCTACACCTTC.

DNA for the CDR3: TGCGCCAGCAGCCTCACCCCCGGGACAGGGCTCAATGAGCAGTTCTTC. Protein sequence: CASSLTPGTGLNEQFF. The rearrangement links TRBV5-1 to TRBJ2-1, with 9 bases lining up with TRBD1. Germline assignment: CDR1 SGHRS and CDR2 YFSETQ. There are 16 residues in the CDR3. V was clipped by 4 bases and J by 6 bases; unmatched bases: 11.

V gene TRBV15 combines with J gene TRBJ1-3; D perhaps matches TRBD1 (6 bases). The CDR3 spans 16 residues. From germline, CDR1 is LNHNV and CDR2 YYDKDF (reference sequence). V lost 3 bases and J 3 bases, leaving 15 bases between the germline ends. The CDR3 is CATSRGQGTYGNTIYF. DNA of the CDR3: TGTGCCACCAGCAGGGGTCAGGGGACGTATGGAAACACCATATATTTT.

This rearrangement joins TRBV13 to TRBJ2-7; 7 bases agree with TRBD2. The CDR3 has 15 amino acids. CDR1 is PRHDT, CDR2 FYEKMQ, per germline (reference sequence). Trimming cost V 3 bases and J 3 bases; bases outside gene matches: 8. CDR3 residues: CASSLLGGGHYEQYF. CDR3 in DNA: TGTGCCAGCAGCTTGCTGGGCGGGGGTCACTACGAGCAGTACTTC.

The CDR3 DNA reads as TGTGCCAGCAGCTTGGGCGGGGGTTCCTACAATGAGCAGTTCTTC. It codes for CASSLGGGSYNEQFF. V and J are TRBV13 and TRBJ2-1; 7 bases fit TRBD2. V was pared by 3 bases and J by 1 base, with 3 bases of the junction left unmatched. This CDR3 region has 15 residues. The germline CDR1 and CDR2 sequences are PRHDT and FYEKMQ (reference sequence). Looking up the rest from reference TRBV13 and TRBJ2-1 gives the full variable domain: AAGVIQSPRHLIKEKRETATLKCYPIPRHDTVYWYQQGPGQDPQFLISFYEKMQSDKGSIPDRFSAQQFSDYHSELNMSSLELGDSALYFCASSLGGGSYNEQFFGPGTRLTVL.

The chain links TRBV19 to TRBJ2-2, with 8 bases matching TRBD1. Germline V CDR1 and CDR2: LNHDA, SQIVND (reference sequence). With V trimmed by 10 bases and J by 4 bases, 5 bases remained unmatched. The CDR3 consists of 13 residues. CDR3 sequence reads: CAIQDRATGELFF. CDR3 nucleotides: TGTGCCATCCAGGACAGGGCCACCGGGGAGCTGTTTTTT.

The chain has TRBV19 and TRBJ1-2, with TRBD1 identical over 7 bases. Germline V CDR1 and CDR2: LNHDA, SQIVND (reference sequence). Trimming at V came to 5 bases and at J to 3 bases, leaving 12 bases not matched to a gene. The CDR3 contains 16 residues. CDR3 nucleotides: TGTGCCAGTAGTGCTCCCTCGACAGGGAAGGACTATGGCTACACCTTC. Translation gives CASSAPSTGKDYGYTF.

V and J are TRBV5-1 and TRBJ1-3, with a weak D call TRBD1 (5 bases). Looked up from germline, CDR1 is SGHRS and CDR2 is YFSETQ. Trimming pared 7 bases from V and 4 bases from J, leaving 12 bases between. This CDR3 is 13 amino acids long. The CDR3 sequence is CASSLGEGNTIYF. The CDR3 bases are TGCGCCAGCTCCCTAGGGGAAGGAAACACCATATATTTT.

The rearrangement joins TRBV2 to TRBJ1-2; 7 bases fit TRBD1. CDR1 is SNHLY and CDR2 is FYNNEI in the germline V gene. This CDR3 has 14 amino acids. V was pared by 4 bases and J by 4 bases, with 6 bases of the junction left unmatched. CDR3 region: CASSGQGALYGYTF. CDR3 in DNA: TGTGCCAGCAGTGGACAGGGTGCACTCTATGGCTACACCTTC.

The rearrangement uses TRBV19 and TRBJ1-1; 10 bases fit TRBD1. The V and J ends lost 4 bases and 6 bases, in that order; junction bases with no gene match: 11. The CDR3 length is 16 residues. Germline CDR1 reads LNHDA; CDR2 reads SQIVND (reference sequence). The DNA for the CDR3 is TGTGCCAGTAGTACTCCCCCGGGACAGGGGATGCCTGAAGCTTTCTTT. It codes for CASSTPPGQGMPEAFF.

The V and J genes are TRBV19 and TRBJ2-7; TRBD1 might be the D (6 bases). The CDR3 loop spans 16 amino acids. Trimming removed 6 bases from V and 2 bases from J, with 20 bases in between. Germline CDR1 is LNHDA and CDR2 is SQIVND (reference sequence). CDR3 in DNA: TGTGCCAGTAGCGACCGGCGACAGGATCCAACCTACGAGCAGTACTTC. Translated: CASSDRRQDPTYEQYF.

The CDR3, as DNA: TGTGCCAGTAGTCCCAAGTCAGGACAGACCATAGCTGATAGTATAAATCAGCCCCAGCATTTT. This sequence encodes CASSPKSGQTIADSINQPQHF. This chain links TRBV19 with TRBJ1-5, with D possibly matching TRBD1 (6 bases). This CDR3 is built from 21 residues. Germline-derived CDR1 and CDR2 are LNHDA and SQIVND (reference sequence). V lost 5 bases, J lost 4 bases, and 33 bases lay in between.

The chain employs TRBV7-9 and TRBJ1-6; D not certain. Germline lookup yields CDR1 SEHNR and CDR2 FQNEAQ (reference sequence). V gave up 5 bases and J gave up 7 bases, with 15 bases separating them. The CDR3 runs to 15 residues. CDR3 protein: CASSPGILPNSPLHF. CDR3 bases: TGTGCCAGCAGCCCCGGGATCCTTCCAAATTCACCCCTCCACTTT. Full variable domain (remainder filled in from reference TRBV7-9 and TRBJ1-6): DTGVSQNPRHKITKRGQNVTFRCDPISEHNRLYWYRQTLGQGPEFLTYFQNEAQLEKSRLLSDRFSAERPKGSFSTLEIQRTEQGDSAMYLCASSPGILPNSPLHFGNGTRLTVT.